This T cell receptor (beta chain) was recovered during a study of shared clonotypes between healthy human individuals. Regarding the study as a whole: Non-shared clonotypes displayed generation probabilities falling below those of clonotypes present in all four donors. Tissue TCR repertoires likely differ from these blood-only repertoires.

Germline lookup yields CDR1 SEHNR and CDR2 FQNEAQ (reference sequence). The CDR3 covers 15 residues. Trimming left V 7 bases short and J 4 bases short, with 19 bases between. Authors' analysis steps: ImmunoSEQ junction-only sequences lacked quality scores, so their filtering differed. Sequenced by immunoSEQ multiplex PCR; TCRdb stores in-frame clones only, minus some. The DNA was the basis for D and trimming; V, J and clone size are from that table. Here the sample spans 180,000 or so clones, approximately 92% being singletons. As regards this clone: Its antigen is as yet unknown.

The chain employs TRBV7-9 and TRBJ2-5; D is unresolved. The TCR comes from a young woman in good health. Sequencing was carried out using naive CD4+ T cells sorted from blood. Subset specified: CD45RA+ positively selected. The CDR3 sequence: CASIRIGGNGETQYF. CDR3 DNA: TGTGCCAGCATCAGAATCGGTGGTAATGGAGAGACCCAGTACTTC.